This T cell receptor (beta chain) was identified in a study of cytomegalovirus exposure and HLA in healthy donors. When sampled, the donors appeared nominally healthy, though they likely had unrecorded immune exposures. General observations from the study: A link between a missense DCLRE1C variant and TCR beta V- and J-gene trimming emerged from a later analysis. Among immune exposure information, only CMV serostatus was available.

With 60 Vbeta and 13 Jbeta primers, the PCR was carried out. Sequenced by immunoSEQ multiplex PCR; TCRdb stores in-frame clones only, minus some. The data contain about 150,000 clones, around 79% of them singletons. This CDR3 is 14 amino acids long. Germline V CDR1 and CDR2: MDHEN, SYDVKM. V trimming: 4 bases; J trimming: 5 bases; junction bases outside the gene matches: 6. Notes on this clone: Its antigen remains unidentified.

The chain is built from TRBV28 and TRBJ2-7; 9 bases are shared with TRBD1. Sequenced input: PBMCs. The receptor's source is a man aged 50 to 59 in good health and CMV-seropositive. The CDR3 DNA sequence: TGTGCCAGCAGTTCCGGACAGGGGTTAGACGAGCAGTACTTC. As protein: CASSSGQGLDEQYF.